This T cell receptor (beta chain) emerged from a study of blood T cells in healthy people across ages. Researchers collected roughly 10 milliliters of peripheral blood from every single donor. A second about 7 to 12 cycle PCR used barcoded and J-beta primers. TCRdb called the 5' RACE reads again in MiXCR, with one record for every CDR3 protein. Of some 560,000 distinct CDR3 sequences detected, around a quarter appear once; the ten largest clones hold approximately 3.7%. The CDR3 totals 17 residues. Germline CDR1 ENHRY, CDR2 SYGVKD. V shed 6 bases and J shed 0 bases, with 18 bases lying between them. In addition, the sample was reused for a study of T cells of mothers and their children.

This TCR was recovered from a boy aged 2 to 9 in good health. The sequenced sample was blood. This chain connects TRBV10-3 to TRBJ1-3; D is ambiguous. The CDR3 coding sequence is TGTGCCATCAGCCGAGTGGAGGACGCCAGCTCTGGAAACACCATATATTTT. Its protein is CAISRVEDASSGNTIYF.